These 17 T cell receptor beta chains originate from one sample sequenced in a study of blood T cell repertoires in COVID-19. Profiled with immunoSEQ multiplex PCR; TCRdb holds only in-frame clones, not every one. The data contain 95,000 to 100,000 clones, more than 70% of them seen just once; the ten biggest clones take up around 10%. Input material: peripheral blood. These receptors all stem from a woman in her 30s with acute or convalescent COVID-19.

The chain recombines TRBV27 with TRBJ2-7, with 7 bases identical to TRBD2. Germline V gene lookup returns CDR1 MNHEY and CDR2 SMNVEV (reference sequence). This CDR3 is built from 13 residues. The V gene end was trimmed by 8 bases and the J gene end by 0 bases; junction bases not matched to a gene: 4. The CDR3 spells CASRGGSSYEQYF. The CDR3 DNA is TGTGCCAGCCGGGGCGGGAGCTCCTACGAGCAGTACTTC.

The chain links TRBV9 to TRBJ2-3; 12 positions agree with TRBD2. The CDR3 has 17 residues. Germline CDR1 is SGDLS and CDR2 is YYNGEE. The ends lost 0 bases at V and 6 bases at J; junction bases unmatched: 8. The CDR3 protein is CASSVAASGGVRDTQYF. CDR3 coding DNA: TGTGCCAGCAGCGTAGCGGCTAGCGGGGGGGTACGGGATACGCAGTATTTT.

The CDR3 sequence: CASSLGQGSSPLHF. The CDR3 region has the DNA TGTGCCAGCAGCTTGGGACAGGGCAGTTCACCCCTCCACTTT. The genes are TRBV7-9 and TRBJ1-6; TRBD1 agrees at 9 bases. Germline V gives CDR1 SEHNR, CDR2 FQNEAQ (reference sequence). The V gene end was trimmed by 3 bases and the J gene end by 9 bases; junction bases not matched to a gene: 3. This CDR3 is built from 14 residues.

V gene TRBV6-6 combines with J gene TRBJ2-1; 7 bases fit TRBD2. The CDR3 runs to 14 residues. Germline CDR1 reads MNHNY; CDR2 reads SVGAGI (reference sequence). V lost 6 bases, J lost 4 bases, and 6 bases stayed unmatched. The CDR3 coding sequence is TGTGCCAGCAGGGTGGGGACTATTTACAATGAGCAGTTCTTC. This translates into CASRVGTIYNEQFF.

CDR3 in DNA: TGTGCCAGCAGCTGGACAGGGGGCGCGACTGGGGAGCAGTACTTC. Encoded protein: CASSWTGGATGEQYF. The rearrangement links TRBV5-4 to TRBJ2-7; 11 bases are shared with TRBD1. Germline values: CDR1 SGHNT, CDR2 YYREEE (reference sequence). The CDR3 is 15 residues long. J gave up 7 bases and V 3 bases, and 9 bases lay outside the gene matches.

This chain links TRBV28 with TRBJ2-7, with 8 bases aligning to TRBD2. CDR1 and CDR2 (germline): MDHEN, SYDVKM. This CDR3 has 14 amino acids. The J segment lost 4 bases and the V segment lost 4 bases, leaving 6 bases of the junction unmatched. The DNA for the CDR3 is TGTGCCAGCAGTTCACCGGGACTAGAGTACGAGCAGTACTTC. Amino acid sequence: CASSSPGLEYEQYF. The full variable domain, rest sourced from reference TRBV28 and TRBJ2-7, is DVKVTQSSRYLVKRTGEKVFLECVQDMDHENMFWYRQDPGLGLRLIYFSYDVKMKEKGDIPEGYSVSREKKERFSLILESASTNQTSMYLCASSSPGLEYEQYFGPGTRLTVT.

This rearrangement joins TRBV5-8 to TRBJ2-1; 8 bases map to TRBD2. Germline V gene data show CDR1 as SGHTS and CDR2 as YDEGEE. The CDR3 contains 15 residues. V shed 0 bases and J 4 bases; nucleotides not matched to a gene: 3. The CDR3 here is CASSLGLAFYNEQFF. The CDR3 nucleotides read TGTGCCAGCAGCTTGGGACTAGCGTTTTACAATGAGCAGTTCTTC. The full variable domain, completed using reference TRBV5-8 and TRBJ2-1, is EAGVTQSPTHLIKTRGQQATLRCSPISGHTSVYWYQQALGLGLQFLLWYDEGEERNRGNFPPRFSGRQFPNYSSELNVNALELEDSALYLCASSLGLAFYNEQFFGPGTRLTVL.

The chain carries TRBV15 and TRBJ2-7, with TRBD1 matching 7 bases. Per the germline V gene, CDR1 is LNHNV and CDR2 is YYDKDF (reference sequence). V shed 3 bases, J shed 3 bases, and the junction held 8 bases outside the gene matches. CDR3 length: 15 amino acids. In nucleotides, the CDR3 is TGTGCCACCAGCAGGGACGGGGACAGCTACTACGAGCAGTACTTC. It yields the protein CATSRDGDSYYEQYF.

In its sample, this clone was seen once. The genes are TRBV10-3 and TRBJ1-1, with D hard to call. CDR1 is ENHRY, CDR2 SYGVKD, per germline. The CDR3 is 16 amino acids. V shed 5 bases and J shed 4 bases, with 20 bases lying between them. In DNA, the CDR3 is TGTGCCATCAGTTCGGAGGTAGGGAAGGAGGGCACTGAAGCTTTCTTT. Protein sequence: CAISSEVGKEGTEAFF.

The genes are TRBV6-5 and TRBJ1-2, with 9 bases lining up with TRBD1. CDR1 is MNHEY, CDR2 SVGAGI, per germline. J was trimmed by 6 bases and V by 0 bases; bases with no gene match: 5. This CDR3 region has 15 residues. This chain's CDR3 is CASSYSTDRGDGYTF. The CDR3 DNA sequence: TGTGCCAGCAGTTACTCGACGGACAGGGGTGATGGCTACACCTTC.

This chain links TRBV19 with TRBJ2-7; 7 nucleotides line up with TRBD2. Germline V lookup: CDR1 LNHDA, CDR2 SQIVND (reference sequence). The CDR3 is made up of 13 amino acids. Trimming at V came to 5 bases and at J to 2 bases, leaving 3 bases not matched to a gene. CDR3 loop: CASSAGGTYEQYF. The DNA of the CDR3 is TGTGCCAGTAGTGCCGGGGGGACCTACGAGCAGTACTTC.

V and J are TRBV28 and TRBJ1-5; D is unclear. Germline CDR1 and CDR2: MDHEN and SYDVKM. V gave up 7 bases and J gave up 2 bases, with 9 bases separating them. The CDR3 length is 13 residues. CDR3 DNA: TGTGCCAGCAAGCGAGGTGGCAATCAGCCCCAGCATTTT. It translates to CASKRGGNQPQHF.

The chain links TRBV1 to TRBJ2-7; the table's D call, TRBD2, was not checked against the DNA. TRBV1 is tagged as a pseudogene. This CDR3 has 18 residues. The CDR3 coding sequence is TGCACCAGCAGCCAAGATTATGAACTAGCGGGGGGGCGATACGAGCAGTACTTC. Amino acids: CTSSQDYELAGGRYEQYF.

The DNA for the CDR3 is TGCGCCAGCAGCTCCCAGACAGGGGGCGCAGGTACGCAGTATTTT. Protein: CASSSQTGGAGTQYF. V usage is TRBV10-2 and J usage is TRBJ2-3; 10 bases map to TRBD1. This CDR3 has 15 amino acids. Germline loops: CDR1 WSHSY, CDR2 SAAADI. V was pared by 6 bases and J by 8 bases, with 11 bases of the junction left unmatched.

This chain joins TRBV11-3 and TRBJ2-1; 7 bases are shared with TRBD2. The V gene's germline CDR1 is SGHNT and CDR2 YENEEA. V shed 0 bases and J 3 bases; nucleotides not matched to a gene: 2. The CDR3 sequence is 15 residues long. The CDR3 DNA follows: TGTGCCAGCAGCTTAGACGGGACTATCTACAATGAGCAGTTCTTC. The encoded protein is CASSLDGTIYNEQFF.

The chain has TRBV3-1 (or the pseudogene TRBV3-2) and TRBJ1-1; D remains ambiguous. Per germline, CDR1 LGHDT and CDR2 YNNKEL (reference sequence). This CDR3 contains 13 residues. V lost 6 bases, J lost 7 bases, and 15 bases lay in between. The CDR3 sequence: CASSVQMGIEAFF. The CDR3 DNA is TGTGCCAGCAGTGTCCAAATGGGCATTGAAGCTTTCTTT.

The chain joins TRBV2 to TRBJ1-2, with 9 bases that match TRBD1. CDR1 and CDR2 from the germline V gene are SNHLY and FYNNEI. This CDR3 region has 14 residues. V was clipped by 5 bases and J by 2 bases; unmatched bases: 3. DNA for the CDR3: TGTGCCAGCAGTTTTGACAGGGGGAACTATGGCTACACCTTC. As protein: CASSFDRGNYGYTF. Drawing the rest from reference TRBV2 and TRBJ1-2, the complete variable domain is EPEVTQTPSHQVTQMGQEVILRCVPISNHLYFYWYRQILGQKVEFLVSFYNNEISEKSEIFDDQFSVERPDGSNFTLKIRSTKLEDSAMYFCASSFDRGNYGYTFGSGTRLTVV.